Shown below are 18 T cell receptor beta chains from a single sample sequenced in a study of shared clonotypes between healthy human individuals. Libraries were prepared by immunoSEQ multiplex PCR; TCRdb keeps only in-frame clonotypes and omits some of them. Of more than 2 million clones in the sample, about 95% were seen once. Only CD45RO-negative cells positively selected for CCR7 counted as naive CD8 cells, so terminally differentiated effector memory CD45RA+ cells were excluded. Sequenced material: naive CD8+ T cells sorted from blood. The receptors here all came from a man aged 18 to 35 in good health.

The CDR3 reads CASSSRSPFYEQYF. Here the CDR3 DNA reads TGTGCCAGCAGCTCCAGATCACCTTTCTACGAGCAGTACTTC. The chain combines TRBV13 with TRBJ2-7; D call uncertain. The CDR3 covers 14 residues. Trimming left V 4 bases short and J 3 bases short, with 13 bases between. Germline CDR1 reads PRHDT; CDR2 reads FYEKMQ (reference sequence).

This chain uses TRBV4-1 with TRBJ2-7; possibly TRBD1 for D (5 bases). From germline, CDR1 is MGHRA and CDR2 YSYEKL. The V end was cut by 2 bases, the J end by 3 bases, with 14 bases between. This CDR3 has 15 residues. This chain's CDR3 is CASSQIETTDYEQYF. The CDR3 coding sequence is TGCGCCAGCAGCCAAATTGAAACGACAGACTACGAGCAGTACTTC.

About this clone itself: In the same sample, other DNA sequences code for this CDR3. The rearrangement links TRBV4-1 to TRBJ2-7; 8 nucleotides agree with TRBD1. This CDR3 spans 13 amino acids. The germline gives CDR1 MGHRA, CDR2 YSYEKL. V shed 1 base, J shed 4 bases, and the junction held 0 bases outside the gene matches. In nucleotides, the CDR3 is TGCGCCAGCAGCCAAGGGACAGGGTACGAGCAGTACTTC. This gives the protein CASSQGTGYEQYF.

The chain links TRBV7-9 to TRBJ2-3, with 11 bases that match TRBD2. The V segment lost 5 bases and the J segment 6 bases; nucleotides outside the gene matches: 10. CDR3 length: 16 residues. CDR1 is SEHNR, CDR2 FQNEAQ, per germline (reference sequence). The CDR3 region is CASSRLAGGPEDTQYF. The CDR3 coding sequence is TGTGCCAGCAGCCGTTTAGCGGGGGGGCCGGAGGATACGCAGTATTTT.

This chain links TRBV28 with TRBJ1-2; D may be TRBD1 (5 bases). The V gene lost 8 bases and the J gene lost 1 base, with 17 bases spanning the gap. This CDR3 spans 15 amino acids. Germline loops: CDR1 MDHEN, CDR2 SYDVKM. CDR3 protein: CASGGGEGINYGYTF. CDR3 DNA: TGTGCCAGCGGGGGAGGGGAAGGGATTAACTATGGCTACACCTTC.

In DNA form, the CDR3 reads TGTGCCAGCAGCGTAGGCAATATTGGTGGGTTTAATGAAAAACTGTTTTTT. Its translation is CASSVGNIGGFNEKLFF. The rearrangement uses TRBV9 and TRBJ1-4; D remains unclear. Germline-derived CDR1 and CDR2 are SGDLS and YYNGEE. The CDR3 consists of 17 residues. V lost 0 bases and J 4 bases, leaving 16 bases between the germline ends.

Here the CDR3 reads CASMAAQTYSPLHF. CDR3 DNA sequence: TGTGCCAGCATGGCAGCTCAGACGTATTCACCCCTCCACTTT. The chain couples TRBV6-5 to TRBJ1-6; no clear D gene. V was pared by 7 bases and J by 8 bases, with 15 bases between. The CDR3 is made up of 14 amino acids. Germline V gene lookup returns CDR1 MNHEY and CDR2 SVGAGI.

This chain links TRBV11-2 with TRBJ2-5; D is possibly TRBD1 (6 bases). V lost 5 bases, J lost 1 base, and 20 bases lay in between. From germline, CDR1 is SGHAT and CDR2 FQNNGV. CDR3 length: 17 residues. The CDR3 loop is CASSDQVPGHLQETQYF. The CDR3 DNA sequence: TGTGCCAGCAGCGACCAGGTCCCGGGACACCTCCAAGAGACCCAGTACTTC.

Of note for this clone: Other DNA sequences in this sample translate to the same CDR3. The chain employs TRBV4-1 and TRBJ2-1; maybe TRBD2 (6 bases). Germline CDR1 is MGHRA and CDR2 is YSYEKL. The CDR3 covers 14 residues. The ends were cut back, 3 bases at V and 4 bases at J, with 10 bases in the middle. The CDR3 protein is CASSQGGDYNEQFF. CDR3 in DNA: TGCGCCAGCAGCCAGGGAGGTGATTACAATGAGCAGTTCTTC.

In regard to this clone: The junction differs from germline at one of its ends, possibly a read error. The rearrangement joins TRBV9 to TRBJ2-7; D possibly uses TRBD1 or TRBD2 (6 bases each). CDR1 is SGDLS and CDR2 is YYNGEE in the germline V gene. This CDR3 spans 11 amino acids. The CDR3 spells CASSVEGRGGF. CDR3 in DNA: TGTGCCAGCAGCGTAGAAGGCAGGGGAGGCTTC.

J is TRBJ1-5 and V is TRBV4-1; 9 bases map to TRBD1. This CDR3 is 16 amino acids long. V lost 0 bases and J lost 6; bases outside the gene matches: 6. The germline V gene encodes CDR1 MGHRA and CDR2 YSYEKL. The CDR3 protein is CASSQENRGQSQPQHF. The CDR3 nucleotides are TGCGCCAGCAGCCAAGAGAACAGGGGGCAAAGTCAGCCCCAGCATTTT.

V usage is TRBV5-5 and J usage is TRBJ1-1; D unresolved. Per germline, CDR1 SGHKS and CDR2 YYEKEE (reference sequence). Trimming cost V 1 base and J 6 bases, with 13 bases left between them. The CDR3 extends over 14 amino acids. The CDR3: CASSLRDEWAEAFF. For the CDR3, the DNA is TGTGCCAGCAGCTTGAGGGATGAGTGGGCTGAAGCTTTCTTT. The variable domain in full, completed from reference TRBV5-5 and TRBJ1-1, reads DAGVTQSPTHLIKTRGQQVTLRCSPISGHKSVSWYQQVLGQGPQFIFQYYEKEERGRGNFPDRFSARQFPNYSSELNVNALLLGDSALYLCASSLRDEWAEAFFGQGTRLTVV.

V usage is TRBV5-6 and J usage is TRBJ2-7; 10 bases are shared with TRBD1. This CDR3 has 16 amino acids. The germline CDR1 and CDR2 sequences are SGHDT and YYEEEE. V lost 2 bases to trimming and J lost 2 bases; unmatched junction nucleotides: 7. The CDR3 spells CASSFGQGGEAYEQYF. DNA for the CDR3: TGTGCCAGCAGCTTTGGACAGGGGGGCGAGGCCTACGAGCAGTACTTC.

The rearrangement uses TRBV6-1 and TRBJ2-2; the D is unclear. The CDR3 sequence is 11 residues long. The germline CDR1 and CDR2 sequences are MNHNS and SASEGT. V was cut by 3 bases and J by 9 bases, with 5 bases left in between. The CDR3: CASSDSRELFF. The CDR3 DNA reads TGTGCCAGCAGTGATTCCCGGGAGCTGTTTTTT.

The chain uses TRBV27 and TRBJ1-5; no definite D call. This CDR3 spans 14 amino acids. Trimming took 8 bases from V and 0 from J, leaving 11 bases between them. Germline values: CDR1 MNHEY, CDR2 SMNVEV (reference sequence). The CDR3 is CASGVSYSNQPQHF. The CDR3 bases are TGTGCCAGCGGGGTTTCTTATAGCAATCAGCCCCAGCATTTT.

This clone was seen just once. The chain is built from TRBV25-1 and TRBJ2-7; TRBD1 agrees at 10 bases. J lost 4 bases, V lost 4 bases, and 4 bases had no gene match. The CDR3 has 14 amino acids. Germline values: CDR1 MGHDK, CDR2 SYGVNS. CDR3 in amino acids: CASSGGTGDYEQYF. DNA for the CDR3: TGTGCCAGCAGTGGAGGGACAGGGGATTACGAGCAGTACTTC.

The rearrangement links TRBV5-6 to TRBJ2-7, with D tentatively TRBD1 or TRBD2 (6 bases each). The germline CDR1 and CDR2 sequences are SGHDT and YYEEEE. V gave up 3 bases and J gave up 9 bases, with 13 bases separating them. The CDR3 length is 12 residues. CDR3 in DNA: TGTGCCAGCAGCTCGGAGGGGGGCTGGCAGTACTTC. Protein: CASSSEGGWQYF.

The genes are TRBV6-1 and TRBJ1-2, with unresolved D. Germline CDR1 and CDR2: MNHNS and SASEGT. The V and J ends lost 2 bases and 8 bases respectively, with 18 bases between them. The CDR3 sequence is 15 residues long. The CDR3 sequence: CASSEPSLRSDGYTF. The CDR3 DNA follows: TGTGCCAGCAGTGAACCAAGTCTTAGGTCAGACGGCTACACCTTC.